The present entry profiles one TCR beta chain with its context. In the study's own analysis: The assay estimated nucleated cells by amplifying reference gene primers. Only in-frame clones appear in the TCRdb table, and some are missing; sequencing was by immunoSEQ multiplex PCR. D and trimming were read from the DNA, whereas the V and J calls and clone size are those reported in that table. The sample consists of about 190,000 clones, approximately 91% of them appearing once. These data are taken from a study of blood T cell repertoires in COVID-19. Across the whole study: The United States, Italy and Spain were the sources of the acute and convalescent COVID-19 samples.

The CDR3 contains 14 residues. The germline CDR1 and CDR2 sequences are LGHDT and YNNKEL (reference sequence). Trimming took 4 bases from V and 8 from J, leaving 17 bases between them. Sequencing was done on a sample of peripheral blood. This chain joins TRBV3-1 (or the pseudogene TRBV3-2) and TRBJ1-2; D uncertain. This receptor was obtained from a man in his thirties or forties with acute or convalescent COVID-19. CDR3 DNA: TGTGCCAGCAGCCTGAATTCTGACTTAGTCGGCTACACCTTC. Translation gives CASSLNSDLVGYTF.